Listed below are T cell receptor beta chains from one sample, sequenced in a study of blood T cell repertoires in COVID-19. The method was immunoSEQ multiplex PCR; TCRdb's version includes in-frame clones alone and lacks a portion of them. This table has some 270,000 clones, 89% appearing once. Sequences were obtained from peripheral blood. The receptors were sampled from a woman in her forties who had recovered from COVID-19. Both conserved end residues are part of each CDR3. The D gene is left open where the match is weak. Expanded clones are given a class, and other clones once, few, many or no size at all.

v_call: TRBV20-1
d_call: NA
j_call: TRBJ1-5
clone_size: once
cdr3_aa: CSASGGHSNQPQHF
cdr3_nt: TGCAGTGCTAGTGGCGGCCATAGCAATCAGCCCCAGCATTTT

v_call: TRBV5-5
d_call: TRBD2
j_call: TRBJ2-7
clone_size: NA
cdr3_aa: CASRLAGPSYEQYF
cdr3_nt: TGTGCCAGCAGGCTAGCGGGTCCCTCCTACGAGCAGTACTTC

v_call: TRBV24-1
d_call: TRBD1
j_call: TRBJ1-2
clone_size: NA
cdr3_aa: CATSDAQGAYGYTF
cdr3_nt: TGTGCCACCAGTGATGCACAGGGGGCGTATGGCTACACCTTC

v_call: TRBV19
d_call: NA
j_call: TRBJ2-3
clone_size: NA
cdr3_aa: CASSISDSGLYTDTQYF
cdr3_nt: TGTGCCAGTAGTATTTCGGATAGCGGATTATACACAGATACGCAGTATTTT

v_call: TRBV30
d_call: NA
j_call: TRBJ2-5
clone_size: NA
cdr3_aa: CACTETGFGETQYF
cdr3_nt: TGTGCCTGTACCGAGACTGGGTTCGGGGAGACCCAGTACTTC

v_call: TRBV19
d_call: NA
j_call: TRBJ1-1
clone_size: NA
cdr3_aa: CASSLQGERTEAFF
cdr3_nt: TGTGCCAGTAGTTTACAGGGAGAGCGCACTGAAGCTTTCTTT

v_call: TRBV29-1
d_call: TRBD2
j_call: TRBJ2-7
clone_size: NA
cdr3_aa: CSVDGPTSGSYEQYF
cdr3_nt: TGCAGCGTTGATGGTCCGACTAGCGGTTCCTACGAGCAGTACTTC

v_call: TRBV18
d_call: NA
j_call: TRBJ1-5
clone_size: NA
cdr3_aa: CASSPEGAGDQPQHF
cdr3_nt: TGTGCCAGCTCACCGGAAGGGGCTGGTGATCAGCCCCAGCATTTT

v_call: TRBV5-4
d_call: TRBD1
j_call: TRBJ1-2
clone_size: few
cdr3_aa: CASSLQGTGGAGYTF
cdr3_nt: TGTGCCAGCAGCCTGCAAGGGACAGGGGGTGCTGGCTACACCTTC

v_call: TRBV20-1
d_call: TRBD1
j_call: TRBJ1-1
clone_size: NA
cdr3_aa: CSASLLLGQGRGEAFF
cdr3_nt: TGCAGTGCTAGTCTCCTCTTAGGACAGGGGAGGGGTGAAGCTTTCTTT

v_call: TRBV5-4
d_call: TRBD1
j_call: TRBJ1-6
clone_size: NA
cdr3_aa: CASSSRRDRANSPLHF
cdr3_nt: TGTGCCAGCAGCAGTCGGCGGGACAGGGCGAATTCACCCCTCCACTTT

v_call: TRBV24-1
d_call: TRBD2
j_call: TRBJ2-3
clone_size: NA
cdr3_aa: CATSDYGGRAPDTQYF
cdr3_nt: TGTGCCACCAGTGATTATGGGGGGAGGGCCCCAGATACGCAGTATTTT

v_call: TRBV5-6
d_call: NA
j_call: TRBJ1-1
clone_size: NA
cdr3_aa: CASTWGTDEAFF
cdr3_nt: TGTGCCAGCACTTGGGGCACGGATGAAGCTTTCTTT

v_call: TRBV7-9
d_call: TRBD1
j_call: TRBJ1-1
clone_size: NA
cdr3_aa: CASSPRDRGNTEAFF
cdr3_nt: TGTGCCAGCAGCCCCCGGGACAGGGGGAACACTGAAGCTTTCTTT

v_call: TRBV13
d_call: NA
j_call: TRBJ2-1
clone_size: NA
cdr3_aa: CASSLSGGSSYNEQFF
cdr3_nt: TGTGCCAGCAGCTTATCAGGTGGGAGCTCCTACAATGAGCAGTTCTTC

v_call: TRBV27
d_call: TRBD1
j_call: TRBJ2-3
clone_size: NA
cdr3_aa: CASSTLTGTGFSTDTQYF
cdr3_nt: TGTGCCAGCAGTACACTCACCGGGACAGGCTTTAGCACAGATACGCAGTATTTT

v_call: TRBV6-5
d_call: NA
j_call: TRBJ1-6
clone_size: few
cdr3_aa: CASKGRATVGSPLHF
cdr3_nt: TGTGCCAGCAAGGGGAGGGCCACTGTAGGGTCACCCCTCCACTTT

v_call: TRBV5-8
d_call: NA
j_call: TRBJ2-5
clone_size: NA
cdr3_aa: CASSLFGGGGETQYF
cdr3_nt: TGTGCCAGCAGTCTTTTCGGGGGAGGAGGCGAGACCCAGTACTTC

v_call: TRBV3-1/TRBV3-2
d_call: NA
j_call: TRBJ1-2
clone_size: NA
cdr3_aa: CASSSRTRRGYGYTF
cdr3_nt: TGTGCCAGCAGCTCCCGGACCAGGCGGGGCTATGGCTACACCTTC

v_call: TRBV3-1/TRBV3-2
d_call: TRBD1
j_call: TRBJ2-1
clone_size: NA
cdr3_aa: CASSQRGTGIGEQFF
cdr3_nt: TGTGCCAGCAGCCAAAGAGGGACAGGGATAGGTGAGCAGTTCTTC

v_call: TRBV30
d_call: TRBD2
j_call: TRBJ2-1
clone_size: NA
cdr3_aa: CAWSLMPGLANEQFF
cdr3_nt: TGTGCCTGGAGTTTGATGCCGGGACTAGCAAATGAGCAGTTCTTC

v_call: TRBV6-2/TRBV6-3
d_call: TRBD1
j_call: TRBJ2-2
clone_size: NA
cdr3_aa: CASSAGDRGHTGELFF
cdr3_nt: TGTGCCAGCAGTGCCGGGGACAGGGGGCACACCGGGGAGCTGTTTTTT

v_call: TRBV9
d_call: NA
j_call: TRBJ2-1
clone_size: NA
cdr3_aa: CASSVATTQVGNEQFF
cdr3_nt: TGTGCCAGCAGCGTAGCGACTACCCAGGTTGGGAATGAGCAGTTCTTC

v_call: TRBV3-1/TRBV3-2
d_call: TRBD1
j_call: TRBJ1-5
clone_size: NA
cdr3_aa: CASSPGTGNQPQHF
cdr3_nt: TGTGCCAGCAGCCCCGGGACAGGGAATCAGCCCCAGCATTTT

v_call: TRBV5-1
d_call: TRBD2
j_call: TRBJ2-1
clone_size: NA
cdr3_aa: CASSTGPGGGYNEQFF
cdr3_nt: TGCGCCAGCAGTACTGGTCCGGGGGGTGGCTACAATGAGCAGTTCTTC

v_call: TRBV3-1/TRBV3-2
d_call: TRBD2
j_call: TRBJ2-7
clone_size: NA
cdr3_aa: CASSREAGGPYEQYF
cdr3_nt: TGTGCCAGCAGCCGAGAAGCGGGGGGGCCATACGAGCAGTACTTC

v_call: TRBV5-6
d_call: NA
j_call: TRBJ1-3
clone_size: NA
cdr3_aa: CASSLEANSGNTIYF
cdr3_nt: TGTGCCAGCAGCTTAGAAGCGAACTCTGGAAACACCATATATTTT

v_call: TRBV6-1
d_call: NA
j_call: TRBJ2-1
clone_size: NA
cdr3_aa: CASSEVAGDYNEQFF
cdr3_nt: TGTGCCAGCAGTGAAGTGGCAGGGGATTACAATGAGCAGTTCTTC

v_call: TRBV12-5
d_call: NA
j_call: TRBJ1-4
clone_size: NA
cdr3_aa: CASGVSPEKLFF
cdr3_nt: TGTGCTAGTGGTGTTTCTCCTGAAAAACTGTTTTTT

v_call: TRBV3-1/TRBV3-2
d_call: NA
j_call: TRBJ1-2
clone_size: NA
cdr3_aa: CASSQEGSPGLNYGYTF
cdr3_nt: TGTGCCAGCAGCCAAGAGGGTTCTCCAGGGCTTAACTATGGCTACACCTTC

v_call: TRBV6-5
d_call: TRBD2
j_call: TRBJ2-3
clone_size: NA
cdr3_aa: CASSYSTSGTQYF
cdr3_nt: TGTGCCAGCAGTTACTCAACTAGCGGGACGCAGTATTTT

v_call: TRBV3-1/TRBV3-2
d_call: NA
j_call: TRBJ2-1
clone_size: NA
cdr3_aa: CASSPLAIFNNEQFF
cdr3_nt: TGTGCCAGCAGCCCTCTAGCGATTTTCAACAATGAGCAGTTCTTC

v_call: TRBV29-1
d_call: NA
j_call: TRBJ1-2
clone_size: NA
cdr3_aa: CSFGIGSNYGYTF
cdr3_nt: TGCAGCTTCGGCATCGGGTCTAACTATGGCTACACCTTC

v_call: TRBV24-1
d_call: NA
j_call: TRBJ1-2
clone_size: NA
cdr3_aa: CATSDFQSNYGYTF
cdr3_nt: TGTGCCACCAGTGATTTTCAGTCAAACTATGGCTACACCTTC

v_call: TRBV9
d_call: NA
j_call: TRBJ2-3
clone_size: NA
cdr3_aa: CASESGLSITDTQYF
cdr3_nt: TGTGCCAGCGAATCCGGACTCTCGATCACAGATACGCAGTATTTT

v_call: TRBV11-3
d_call: NA
j_call: TRBJ2-2
clone_size: NA
cdr3_aa: CASSLEAGTGELFF
cdr3_nt: TGTGCCAGCAGCTTAGAAGCAGGCACCGGGGAGCTGTTTTTT

v_call: TRBV5-8
d_call: TRBD2
j_call: TRBJ2-2
clone_size: NA
cdr3_aa: CASSLGGTSGPIGELFF
cdr3_nt: TGTGCCAGCAGCTTGGGGGGGACTAGCGGCCCCATCGGGGAGCTGTTTTTT